The clone carrying this T cell receptor beta chain occurred a few times. The antigen remains undetermined. The CDR3 contains 15 residues. The germline gives CDR1 DFQATT, CDR2 SNEGSKA (reference sequence). Trimming took 1 base from V and 2 from J; bases not matched to a gene: 7. This specimen belongs to a study of blood T cells in healthy people across ages. The study, taken as a whole, reports: Across the age range, TCR beta diversity per million T cells fell in a roughly linear way.

The donors, aged about 6 to 100, were healthy Caucasians from Russia. It was with a sample-barcoded 5' primer and a J-beta primer mix that a second PCR of about 6 to 12 cycles was run. The template-switch adaptor was a 5' adaptor with 12 random nucleotides. It tagged each cDNA molecule. MiXCR, applied by TCRdb to the 5' RACE reads, yields one record per CDR3 protein. The sample lists some 1.8 million distinct CDR3 sequences; around 42% were seen once. The source material was blood. The TCR was taken from a human donor in good health. The chain carries TRBV20-1 and TRBJ2-7, with 8 bases fitting TRBD2. The chain's CDR3 is CSARGGRGGPYEQYF. For the CDR3, the DNA is TGCAGTGCTAGAGGGGGTCGCGGGGGGCCCTACGAGCAGTACTTC.